These 31 T cell receptor beta chains were all obtained from the same sample, sequenced in a study of blood T cell repertoires in COVID-19 (dated by TCRdb to the early 2020s). Preparation of the library involved the immunoSEQ multiplex PCR assay. TCRdb re-hosts the immuneACCESS table, in-frame sequences only. Its copies lack some clones; in the studies checked, an unresolved V gene accounts for under half of them, and the cause for the rest is not known. The sample data list roughly 62,000 clones, and 92% of these were observed just once. 5% to 6% of the sample rests with the top ten. The specimen was peripheral blood. These receptors originate from a human donor in a cohort sampled during active COVID-19.

Details on this clone: One end of the junction fails to match germline, which may point to a read error. The V gene is TRBV3-1 (or the pseudogene TRBV3-2), the J gene TRBJ2-1, with 13 bases fitting TRBD2. The CDR3 is 14 amino acids. Germline CDR1 LGHDT, CDR2 YNNKEL (reference sequence). Here the CDR3 reads CASRLAGGPLEVLF. CDR3 DNA sequence: TGTGCCAGCAGACTAGCGGGAGGGCCGTTGGAGGTACTCTTC.

In its sample, this clone was seen a few times. V is TRBV5-8 and J is TRBJ2-3; TRBD2 matches 12 bases. From germline, CDR1 is SGHTS and CDR2 YDEGEE. The trim removed 7 bases at V and 2 bases at J, leaving 14 bases unmatched. This CDR3 region has 18 residues. CDR3 residues: CASPHGLAGTQSTDTQYF. The CDR3 DNA is TGTGCCAGCCCCCATGGACTAGCGGGAACCCAATCCACAGATACGCAGTATTTT.

The chain uses TRBV30 and TRBJ1-4; tentatively, D is TRBD1 (6 bases). The CDR3 has 14 residues. V shed 0 bases and J shed 8 bases, with 13 bases lying between them. Germline V gene lookup returns CDR1 GTSNPN and CDR2 SVGIG (reference sequence). The CDR3: CAWSVWGGREKLFF. In nucleotides, the CDR3 is TGTGCCTGGAGTGTATGGGGGGGGCGGGAAAAACTGTTTTTT.

The V call is TRBV5-1, the J call TRBJ2-3; 12 bases are a match to TRBD1. V shed 7 bases and J 3 bases; nucleotides not matched to a gene: 3. Germline V gene data show CDR1 as SGHRS and CDR2 as YFSETQ. The CDR3 is made up of 14 amino acids. DNA of the CDR3: TGCGCCAGCGGGGACAGGGGGCTAACAGATACGCAGTATTTT. Protein product: CASGDRGLTDTQYF.

This chain links TRBV25-1 with TRBJ1-2; possible D gene TRBD1, 5 bases. The CDR3 spans 16 residues. Germline V gives CDR1 MGHDK, CDR2 SYGVNS. The V and J ends lost 1 base and 4 bases respectively, with 16 bases between them. CDR3 in DNA: TGTGCCAGCAGTGAATTAGGGGCGGCTAAGGGCTATGGCTACACCTTC. This sequence encodes CASSELGAAKGYGYTF.

The V and J genes are TRBV14 and TRBJ2-7; TRBD1 matches at 8 bases. Germline trimming cut 1 base from V and 1 base from J; bases unmatched to any gene: 9. The germline V gene has CDR1 SGHDN and CDR2 FVKESK. The CDR3 has 17 residues. DNA for the CDR3: TGTGCCAGCAGCCAAGTCGGACAGGGAAGAGTATCCTACGAGCAGTACTTC. Its protein is CASSQVGQGRVSYEQYF. The full variable domain, with the rest looked up from reference TRBV14 and TRBJ2-7, is EAGVTQFPSHSVIEKGQTVTLRCDPISGHDNLYWYRRVMGKEIKFLLHFVKESKQDESGMPNNRFLAERTGGTYSTLKVQPAELEDSGVYFCASSQVGQGRVSYEQYFGPGTRLTVT.

The chain joins TRBV5-6 to TRBJ2-7; 8 bases fit TRBD1. The germline V gene encodes CDR1 SGHDT and CDR2 YYEEEE. The junction had 4 bases not matched to a gene; V was cut back by 2 bases and J by 3 bases. CDR3 length: 14 amino acids. In DNA form, the CDR3 reads TGTGCCAGCAGCTTTGGGACAGGAGGCTACGAGCAGTACTTC. It codes for CASSFGTGGYEQYF.

This clone has only a few counts. This chain connects TRBV19 to TRBJ1-4, with D possibly TRBD1 on 5 matching bases. Germline lookup yields CDR1 LNHDA and CDR2 SQIVND (reference sequence). The CDR3 consists of 14 residues. Trimming cost V 6 bases and J 9 bases, with 17 bases left between them. CDR3 nucleotide sequence: TGTGCCAGTAGCCCCCCGGGGGTGCTTCAAAAACTGTTTTTT. Protein: CASSPPGVLQKLFF.

The chain links TRBV7-2 to TRBJ2-1, with D perhaps matching TRBD2 (6 bases). Per germline, CDR1 SGHTA and CDR2 FQGNSA. The CDR3 runs 15 residues. V lost 5 bases to trimming and J lost 6 bases, with 17 bases between them. The CDR3 protein is CASSQDYLGSNEQFF. DNA for the CDR3: TGTGCCAGCAGCCAGGACTATCTGGGCAGCAATGAGCAGTTCTTC.

The chain is built from TRBV5-6 and TRBJ2-7, with a possible D match to TRBD1 (6 bases). Germline CDR1 SGHDT, CDR2 YYEEEE. V was shortened by 4 bases and J by 3 bases, with 11 bases between the two germline ends. The CDR3 length is 13 residues. CDR3 DNA: TGTGCCAGCAGCGCGGACAGTTACTACGAGCAGTACTTC. Translated, it gives CASSADSYYEQYF.

This rearrangement joins TRBV5-8 to TRBJ2-3; 7 bases are shared with TRBD2. The length of the CDR3 is 16 residues. The germline gives CDR1 SGHTS, CDR2 YDEGEE. V lost 4 bases to trimming and J lost 4 bases; unmatched junction nucleotides: 12. The CDR3 nucleotides read TGTGCCAGCAGCAAAGGGACTACCCTCCGCTCAGATACGCAGTATTTT. Its translation is CASSKGTTLRSDTQYF.

The CDR3 sequence: CATSDSGVGDTEAFF. CDR3 sequence (DNA): TGTGCCACCAGTGATTCCGGGGTAGGTGACACTGAAGCTTTCTTT. V is TRBV24-1 and J is TRBJ1-1; D ambiguous. Trimming pared 2 bases from V and 3 bases from J, leaving 12 bases between. Germline CDR1 KGHDR, CDR2 SFDVKD. The CDR3 runs 15 residues.

The table lists this clone with a count of one. This chain links TRBV4-1 with TRBJ1-5; D is unclear. Trimming shortened V by 4 bases and J by 0 bases, and 10 bases separated the two germline ends. Germline CDR1 reads MGHRA; CDR2 reads YSYEKL. The CDR3 contains 15 residues. CDR3 nucleotide sequence: TGCGCCAGCAGCCCACAGAGTCATAGCAATCAGCCCCAGCATTTT. It codes for CASSPQSHSNQPQHF.

The chain recombines TRBV30 with TRBJ1-2; 7 nucleotides line up with TRBD1. CDR3 size: 15 residues. Trimming cost V 4 bases and J 5 bases; bases outside gene matches: 13. Germline V gene sequence: CDR1 GTSNPN, CDR2 SVGIG (reference sequence). This chain's CDR3 is CAWTSGQARGYGYTF. CDR3 nucleotides: TGTGCCTGGACCTCCGGACAGGCCCGAGGGTATGGCTACACCTTC.

This clone has only one observation. The rearrangement joins TRBV6-5 to TRBJ1-3, with D unclear. Trimming pared 7 bases from V and 4 bases from J, leaving 11 bases between. The CDR3 sequence is 13 residues long. The V gene's germline CDR1 is MNHEY and CDR2 SVGAGI. The DNA of the CDR3 is TGTGCCAGCAACGAGGGATCGGGAAACACCATATATTTT. Protein: CASNEGSGNTIYF.

The J gene is TRBJ2-5, the V gene TRBV19; D is ambiguous. Germline-derived CDR1 and CDR2 are LNHDA and SQIVND (reference sequence). V was clipped by 8 bases and J by 1 base, with 17 bases between them. This CDR3 comprises 15 residues. CDR3 DNA sequence: TGTGCCAGTCCCACCCAAGTAGCCCCCCAAGAGACCCAGTACTTC. It specifies CASPTQVAPQETQYF.

CDR3 sequence: CASSLGGAAYNEQFF. DNA of the CDR3: TGTGCCAGCAGCTTAGGCGGGGCGGCCTACAATGAGCAGTTCTTC. This chain links TRBV5-8 with TRBJ2-1; D might be TRBD2 (6 bases). Germline values: CDR1 SGHTS, CDR2 YDEGEE. The CDR3 contains 15 residues. Trimming stripped 2 bases from V and 2 bases from J, with 11 bases between.

The chain recombines TRBV6-5 with TRBJ1-2, with 8 bases that match TRBD1. The ends lost 6 bases at V and 4 bases at J; junction bases unmatched: 4. Germline V gene sequence: CDR1 MNHEY, CDR2 SVGAGI. The CDR3 loop spans 13 amino acids. The CDR3: CASRSGTGYGYTF. The DNA of the CDR3 is TGTGCCAGCAGGTCCGGGACAGGCTATGGCTACACCTTC.

The V and J genes are TRBV19 and TRBJ1-4, with 8 nucleotides matching TRBD1. With 1 base clipped from V and 8 bases from J, the junction kept 6 bases outside the gene matches. This CDR3 contains 15 residues. Looked up from germline, CDR1 is LNHDA and CDR2 is SQIVND (reference sequence). The CDR3 region is CASSIGGDRREKLFF. Here the CDR3 DNA reads TGTGCCAGTAGTATAGGGGGGGACAGGAGAGAAAAACTGTTTTTT. Full variable domain (outside the CDR3, taken from reference TRBV19 and TRBJ1-4): DGGITQSPKYLFRKEGQNVTLSCEQNLNHDAMYWYRQDPGQGLRLIYYSQIVNDFQKGDIAEGYSVSREKKESFPLTVTSAQKNPTAFYLCASSIGGDRREKLFFGSGTQLSVL.

This chain joins TRBV4-1 and TRBJ1-4, with TRBD1 as a possible D gene (6 bases). This CDR3 is 16 amino acids long. V shed 0 bases and J shed 4 bases, with 12 bases lying between them. CDR1 and CDR2 (germline): MGHRA, YSYEKL. As DNA, the CDR3 is TGCGCCAGCAGCCAAGATATGACAGGAGTTAATGAAAAACTGTTTTTT. It codes for CASSQDMTGVNEKLFF.

This rearrangement joins TRBV11-3 to TRBJ2-7; D is possibly TRBD2 (6 bases). The germline gives CDR1 SGHNT, CDR2 YENEEA. Trimming took off 5 bases at V and 3 bases at J, with 17 bases between the two ends. This CDR3 comprises 15 residues. The CDR3 reads CASSPQGPGSYEQYF. CDR3 nucleotides: TGTGCCAGCAGCCCCCAAGGCCCCGGGAGCTACGAGCAGTACTTC.

The chain combines TRBV7-9 with TRBJ1-1; D possibly corresponds to TRBD1 (6 bases). The CDR3 is made up of 15 amino acids. Trimming removed 0 bases from V and 1 base from J, with 9 bases in between. CDR1 is SEHNR and CDR2 is FQNEAQ in the germline V gene (reference sequence). CDR3 amino acids: CASSLATTGNTEAFF. The DNA of the CDR3 is TGTGCCAGCAGCTTAGCGACGACAGGGAACACTGAAGCTTTCTTT.

This chain links TRBV6-6 with TRBJ1-2, with 10 bases identical to TRBD1. The CDR3 runs 14 residues. Germline V gene data show CDR1 as MNHNY and CDR2 as SVGAGI (reference sequence). V was clipped by 4 bases and J by 6 bases; unmatched bases: 5. The CDR3 region is CASSFGGTGDGYTF. The CDR3 coding sequence is TGTGCCAGCAGTTTCGGCGGGACAGGGGATGGCTACACCTTC.

This clone was detected a few times. CDR3 amino acids: CASSQGRDQPQHF. For the CDR3, the DNA is TGCGCCAGCAGCCAAGGACGGGATCAGCCCCAGCATTTT. V is TRBV4-1 and J is TRBJ1-5; no firm D call. Germline lookup yields CDR1 MGHRA and CDR2 YSYEKL. Trimming removed 1 base from V and 5 bases from J, with 6 bases in between. CDR3 length: 13 amino acids.

The V gene is TRBV2, the J gene TRBJ2-1; 9 nucleotides line up with TRBD1. With V trimmed by 7 bases and J by 4 bases, 5 bases remained unmatched. The CDR3 is 14 amino acids. Looked up from germline, CDR1 is SNHLY and CDR2 is FYNNEI. This CDR3 reads CASTRQGVYNEQFF. CDR3 in DNA: TGTGCCAGCACTCGACAGGGGGTATACAATGAGCAGTTCTTC.

The chain is built from TRBV7-9 and TRBJ2-7; D is possibly TRBD1 or TRBD2 (6 bases each). The CDR3 is 12 amino acids. The V gene's germline CDR1 is SEHNR and CDR2 FQNEAQ (reference sequence). V was trimmed by 5 bases and J by 9 bases, leaving 14 bases between them. The CDR3 region is CASSRDSRGQYF. Here the CDR3 DNA reads TGTGCCAGCAGCAGGGACTCCAGGGGGCAGTACTTC. Based on the CDR3 plus reference TRBV7-9 and TRBJ2-7, the full variable domain is DTGVSQNPRHKITKRGQNVTFRCDPISEHNRLYWYRQTLGQGPEFLTYFQNEAQLEKSRLLSDRFSAERPKGSFSTLEIQRTEQGDSAMYLCASSRDSRGQYFGPGTRLTVT.

This chain links TRBV11-1 with TRBJ2-1; 7 nucleotides match TRBD1. The germline gives CDR1 SGHAT, CDR2 FQDESV (reference sequence). This CDR3 region has 14 residues. After removal of 2 bases from V and 9 bases from J, the junction contained 7 bases not matched to a gene. CDR3 region: CASSLQQGLAEQFF. The CDR3 nucleotides read TGTGCCAGCAGCTTACAACAGGGGTTGGCTGAGCAGTTCTTC. Combining the CDR3 with reference TRBV11-1 and TRBJ2-1 gives the whole variable domain EAEVAQSPRYKITEKSQAVAFWCDPISGHATLYWYRQILGQGPELLVQFQDESVVDDSQLPKDRFSAERLKGVDSTLKIQPAELGDSAMYLCASSLQQGLAEQFFGPGTRLTVL.

This clone was seen just once. The rearrangement uses TRBV6-2 or TRBV6-3 and TRBJ2-5; weak D call: TRBD2 (5 bases). Trimming stripped 4 bases from V and 5 bases from J, with 14 bases between. The CDR3 contains 14 residues. The V gene's germline CDR1 is MNHEY and CDR2 SVGEGT. The CDR3 loop is CASSFGGLAETQYF. The CDR3 nucleotides read TGTGCCAGCAGTTTTGGTGGTCTAGCTGAGACCCAGTACTTC.

The chain couples TRBV6-1 to TRBJ1-3; the D is unclear. This CDR3 contains 16 residues. Per the germline V gene, CDR1 is MNHNS and CDR2 is SASEGT. The ends were cut back, 1 base at V and 0 bases at J, with 10 bases in the middle. The chain's CDR3 is CASSEERRSSGNTIYF. The CDR3 coding sequence is TGTGCCAGCAGTGAAGAGAGGAGAAGCTCTGGAAACACCATATATTTT.

This sequence joins TRBV19 and TRBJ1-4; tentatively, D is TRBD1 (6 bases). The CDR3 is 12 residues long. Germline V lookup: CDR1 LNHDA, CDR2 SQIVND (reference sequence). V gave up 5 bases and J gave up 8 bases, with 9 bases separating them. Here the CDR3 DNA reads TGTGCCAGTAGTCGCCAGGGGGAAAAACTGTTTTTT. It encodes CASSRQGEKLFF.

V gene TRBV3-1 (or the pseudogene TRBV3-2) combines with J gene TRBJ2-7; 9 nucleotides match TRBD2. After removal of 4 bases from V and 5 bases from J, the junction contained 15 bases not matched to a gene. The CDR3 is made up of 17 amino acids. Germline assignment: CDR1 LGHDT and CDR2 YNNKEL (reference sequence). CDR3 bases: TGTGCCAGCAGCCGCCGACTTATTGCGGGAGGGGTCAACGAGCAGTACTTC. Amino acid sequence: CASSRRLIAGGVNEQYF.